This T cell receptor beta chain was retrieved from a study of patients and donors after allogeneic stem cell transplantation. Germline V gene sequence: CDR1 SGDLS, CDR2 YYNGEE. Unmatched junction bases numbered 5, after V lost 3 bases and J lost 0 bases. There are 16 residues in the CDR3. TCRdb passed the RT-PCR reads through MiXCR, listing each CDR3 protein once. Found here are 150,000 to 200,000 distinct CDR3 sequences, roughly 24% of them singletons; the top ten hold roughly 26%. The J gene is TRBJ2-5, the V gene TRBV9; 10 bases line up with TRBD1. This TCR derives from a human donor who was either an allogeneic HSCT recipient or a stem cell or donor lymphocyte infusion donor (not recorded which). It is not recorded whose cells these are; they may come from a transplant donor. Sequencing used blood, either unsorted or a sorted T cell fraction (not recorded which). DNA of the CDR3: TGTGCCAGCAGCGGTCGGGACAGGGGATACCAAGAGACCCAGTACTTC. It codes for CASSGRDRGYQETQYF.